This entry concerns a single T cell receptor beta chain. Germline CDR1 reads GTSNPN; CDR2 reads SVGIG (reference sequence). After removal of 3 bases from V and 3 bases from J, the junction contained 7 bases not matched to a gene. There are 16 residues in the CDR3. These data are taken from a study of blood T cells in healthy people across ages. Every donor provided 7.5 to 10 milliliters of peripheral blood. There were at least 6 micrograms of total RNA extracted from every sample. It was with a sample-barcoded 5' primer and a J-beta primer mix that a second PCR of roughly 7 to 12 cycles was run. Carrying 12 random nucleotides, a template-switch adaptor labeled each individual cDNA molecule. TCRdb itself ran the 5' RACE reads through MiXCR, one entry per CDR3 protein. The sample carries some 1.6 million distinct CDR3 sequences, almost 35% recorded once.

The sample comprised blood. The TCR originated in a woman aged 30 to 39 in good health. The V gene is TRBV30, the J gene TRBJ2-5; 13 nucleotides match TRBD2. In DNA, the CDR3 is TGTGCCTGGAGCGCACCTGGGACTAGCGGGAAAGAGACCCAGTACTTC. Protein sequence: CAWSAPGTSGKETQYF.